These 27 T cell receptor beta chains were all obtained from the same sample, sequenced in a study of blood T cell repertoires in COVID-19. Here immunoSEQ multiplex PCR was the method, and the copy in TCRdb shows in-frame clones only, minus some. Counted here are some 300,000 clones, over 75% occurring once; the ten biggest clones make up approximately 1%. What was sequenced was PBMCs or T cells enriched from blood (not recorded which). These receptors came from a woman in her thirties who had recovered from COVID-19.

This chain joins TRBV9 and TRBJ1-1; D unresolved. The length of the CDR3 is 13 residues. CDR1 and CDR2 from the germline V gene are SGDLS and YYNGEE. V was trimmed by 2 bases and J by 1 base, leaving 6 bases between them. The CDR3: CASSVAENTEAFF. CDR3 DNA: TGTGCCAGCAGCGTCGCAGAGAACACTGAAGCTTTCTTT. Complete variable domain (other parts from reference TRBV9 and TRBJ1-1): DSGVTQTPKHLITATGQRVTLRCSPRSGDLSVYWYQQSLDQGLQFLIQYYNGEERAKGNILERFSAQQFPDLHSELNLSSLELGDSALYFCASSVAENTEAFFGQGTRLTVV.

The chain couples TRBV10-3 to TRBJ2-7; a possible D gene is TRBD1 (5 bases). CDR1 is ENHRY and CDR2 is SYGVKD in the germline V gene. Trimming stripped 3 bases from V and 2 bases from J, with 14 bases between. The CDR3 totals 15 residues. This chain's CDR3 is CAISDGARNTYEQYF. CDR3 sequence (DNA): TGTGCCATCAGTGATGGGGCCCGAAATACCTACGAGCAGTACTTC.

The chain uses TRBV6-5 and TRBJ2-7; TRBD1 agrees at 10 bases. The CDR3 is 15 amino acids. J gave up 4 bases and V 2 bases, and 5 bases lay outside the gene matches. Germline CDR1 is MNHEY and CDR2 is SVGAGI. The CDR3 DNA is TGTGCCAGCAGTTACGACAGGGGGCCTGGATACGAGCAGTACTTC. This encodes CASSYDRGPGYEQYF.

This sequence joins TRBV5-1 and TRBJ1-6; TRBD1 aligns across 7 bases. CDR1 is SGHRS, CDR2 YFSETQ, per germline. This CDR3 comprises 14 residues. With 5 bases clipped from V and 6 bases from J, the junction kept 5 bases outside the gene matches. The CDR3 DNA sequence: TGCGCCAGCAGGTCTACAGGGGTTAATTCACCCCTCCACTTT. Translating gives CASRSTGVNSPLHF.

CDR3 DNA: TGTGCCAGTAGTATTCTAGGATCGGACAATGAGCAGTTCTTC. Translating it yields CASSILGSDNEQFF. V is TRBV19 and J is TRBJ2-1, with D hard to call. This CDR3 region has 14 residues. The V gene's germline CDR1 is LNHDA and CDR2 SQIVND (reference sequence). V lost 3 bases, J lost 5 bases, and 11 bases lay in between.

The chain is built from TRBV2 and TRBJ1-1, with a weak D call TRBD1 (5 bases). The CDR3 covers 13 residues. V lost 7 bases to trimming and J lost 1 base, with 10 bases between them. Per germline, CDR1 SNHLY and CDR2 FYNNEI. CDR3 DNA: TGTGCCAGCACCCTTACAGGGAACACTGAAGCTTTCTTT. Protein sequence: CASTLTGNTEAFF. The variable domain in full, completed from reference TRBV2 and TRBJ1-1, reads EPEVTQTPSHQVTQMGQEVILRCVPISNHLYFYWYRQILGQKVEFLVSFYNNEISEKSEIFDDQFSVERPDGSNFTLKIRSTKLEDSAMYFCASTLTGNTEAFFGQGTRLTVV.

The chain has TRBV7-9 and TRBJ1-1; no reliable D call. Germline CDR1 is SEHNR and CDR2 is FQNEAQ (reference sequence). This CDR3 contains 16 residues. The ends were cut back, 2 bases at V and 3 bases at J, with 16 bases in the middle. This CDR3 is CASSLFNSLSYTEAFF. The CDR3 nucleotides are TGTGCCAGCAGCTTATTCAACAGCCTCTCATACACTGAAGCTTTCTTT.

The genes are TRBV3-1 (or the pseudogene TRBV3-2) and TRBJ2-3, with 8 bases matching TRBD2. Unmatched junction bases numbered 8, after V lost 5 bases and J lost 4 bases. Germline values: CDR1 LGHDT, CDR2 YNNKEL (reference sequence). This CDR3 comprises 15 residues. In DNA, the CDR3 is TGTGCCAGCAGCTACATAGCGGGGTTTGCAGATACGCAGTATTTT. Its protein is CASSYIAGFADTQYF.

CDR3 DNA sequence: TGTGCCAGCAGCCCGCTGGAGAGCAATCAGCCCCAGCATTTT. It translates to CASSPLESNQPQHF. The chain recombines TRBV27 with TRBJ1-5; D is unclear. This CDR3 has 14 residues. Germline V lookup: CDR1 MNHEY, CDR2 SMNVEV (reference sequence). Trimming cost V 6 bases and J 1 base, with 10 bases left between them.

This clone has just one count. The V call is TRBV25-1, the J call TRBJ2-1, with TRBD2 matching 7 bases. V lost 5 bases and J lost 11; bases outside the gene matches: 3. In germline, CDR1 is MGHDK, CDR2 SYGVNS. This CDR3 is built from 11 residues. This chain's CDR3 is CASSPGGKQFF. The CDR3, as DNA: TGTGCCAGCAGTCCGGGGGGTAAGCAGTTCTTC.

Only a few counts were recorded for this clone. The rearrangement uses TRBV2 and TRBJ1-1; D is undetermined. Germline CDR1 reads SNHLY; CDR2 reads FYNNEI. There are 14 residues in the CDR3. V was trimmed by 2 bases and J by 11 bases, leaving 18 bases between them. CDR3 sequence: CASSENGSPGFAFF. The DNA for the CDR3 is TGTGCCAGCAGTGAAAATGGCTCGCCAGGTTTTGCTTTCTTT.

The gene calls are TRBV4-1 and TRBJ2-6, with 8 bases that match TRBD1. The V and J ends lost 3 bases and 1 base, in that order; junction bases with no gene match: 8. Germline V gene data show CDR1 as MGHRA and CDR2 as YSYEKL. This CDR3 has 18 residues. The CDR3: CASSHAGQGPSGANVLTF. The CDR3 nucleotides read TGCGCCAGCAGCCACGCCGGACAGGGTCCGTCTGGGGCCAACGTCCTGACTTTC.

The genes are TRBV18 and TRBJ1-5; TRBD1 might be the D (6 bases). From germline, CDR1 is KGHSH and CDR2 LQKENI. CDR3 length: 14 amino acids. The V end was cut by 3 bases, the J end by 9 bases, with 15 bases between. The CDR3 loop reads CASSPDSNRWPQHF. The CDR3 region has the DNA TGTGCCAGCTCACCGGACAGCAACCGGTGGCCCCAGCATTTT.

The chain is built from TRBV4-3 and TRBJ1-2; no firm D call. Germline lookup yields CDR1 LGHNA and CDR2 YSLEER. The CDR3 runs 17 residues. Trimming shortened V by 0 bases and J by 5 bases, and 19 bases separated the two germline ends. CDR3: CASSQDLVAGSQYGYTF. The CDR3 nucleotides read TGCGCCAGCAGCCAAGATTTGGTTGCAGGAAGCCAATATGGCTACACCTTC.

The chain joins TRBV14 to TRBJ1-2; D unresolved. CDR1 is SGHDN and CDR2 is FVKESK in the germline V gene. Trimming left V 0 bases short and J 8 bases short, with 7 bases between. This CDR3 is 12 amino acids long. CDR3 sequence (DNA): TGTGCCAGCAGCCAAGATCGGAGGGGCTACACCTTC. Translating gives CASSQDRRGYTF.

The V call is TRBV28, the J call TRBJ2-7; 8 nucleotides line up with TRBD2. CDR3 length: 15 amino acids. The germline CDR1 and CDR2 sequences are MDHEN and SYDVKM. V shed 2 bases and J 5 bases; nucleotides not matched to a gene: 8. The CDR3 protein is CASSLRGSGSDEQYF. CDR3 coding DNA: TGTGCCAGCAGTTTACGGGGAAGCGGGAGTGACGAGCAGTACTTC.

The chain carries TRBV28 and TRBJ1-2, with unresolved D. The CDR3 has 12 amino acids. Trimming took off 3 bases at V and 8 bases at J, with 10 bases between the two ends. The germline V gene encodes CDR1 MDHEN and CDR2 SYDVKM. The CDR3 is CASSFLQLGYTF. The CDR3 nucleotides are TGTGCCAGCAGTTTCCTACAGCTCGGCTACACCTTC.

V gene TRBV18 combines with J gene TRBJ2-1, with a weak D call TRBD2 (5 bases). Trimming shortened V by 6 bases and J by 8 bases, and 29 bases separated the two germline ends. The CDR3 extends over 18 amino acids. CDR1 is KGHSH, CDR2 LQKENI, per germline. In DNA, the CDR3 is TGTGCCAGCTCCCGTGAAACCCCCGGGCGCAAATCCGGGGATGAGCAGTTCTTC. As protein: CASSRETPGRKSGDEQFF.

V and J are TRBV30 and TRBJ1-3; TRBD1 is a possible D gene (6 bases). V dropped 4 bases and J dropped 2 bases, with 6 bases sitting between them. Germline loops: CDR1 GTSNPN, CDR2 SVGIG (reference sequence). The CDR3 is 12 amino acids. The DNA for the CDR3 is TGTGCCTGGACAGGGGCTGGAAACACCATATATTTT. This encodes CAWTGAGNTIYF.

This clone has more than one count but fewer than ten. The chain joins TRBV3-1 (or the pseudogene TRBV3-2) to TRBJ1-6, with D hard to call. This CDR3 has 13 residues. Germline V gene data show CDR1 as LGHDT and CDR2 as YNNKEL (reference sequence). Trimming removed 4 bases from V and 11 bases from J, with 12 bases in between. The CDR3 region is CASSLDLGTPLHF. CDR3 in DNA: TGTGCCAGCAGCCTAGACCTAGGAACACCCCTCCACTTT.

This CDR3 reads CAWSSSGGASEQFF. The CDR3 region has the DNA TGTGCCTGGAGCAGTAGCGGGGGGGCTTCTGAGCAGTTCTTC. This chain connects TRBV30 to TRBJ2-1, with TRBD2 matching 11 bases. The V gene's germline CDR1 is GTSNPN and CDR2 SVGIG (reference sequence). CDR3 size: 14 residues. The V gene end was trimmed by 3 bases and the J gene end by 9 bases; junction bases not matched to a gene: 7.

This clone was observed once. This chain connects TRBV10-2 to TRBJ1-1; TRBD1 aligns across 9 bases. J was trimmed by 5 bases and V by 6 bases; bases with no gene match: 10. The CDR3 is 15 amino acids. Germline values: CDR1 WSHSY, CDR2 SAAADI. DNA of the CDR3: TGCGCCAGCAGCGCGAAATCACAGGGGGCAACTGAAGCTTTCTTT. It specifies CASSAKSQGATEAFF.

The chain is built from TRBV5-6 and TRBJ2-1, with 9 positions matching TRBD2. This CDR3 has 16 amino acids. CDR1 SGHDT and CDR2 YYEEEE come from the germline V gene. With V trimmed by 3 bases and J by 8 bases, 12 bases remained unmatched. CDR3 protein: CASSYISGRTLDEQFF. The CDR3 nucleotides read TGTGCCAGCAGCTATATTAGCGGGAGAACCTTGGATGAGCAGTTCTTC.

This rearrangement joins TRBV11-3 to TRBJ1-6; 7 nucleotides align to TRBD1. There are 18 residues in the CDR3. CDR1 is SGHNT and CDR2 is YENEEA in the germline V gene. The junction had 16 bases not matched to a gene; V was cut back by 6 bases and J by 5 bases. The CDR3 region is CASRPESGGTVNNSPLHF. The CDR3 coding sequence is TGTGCCAGCAGACCCGAATCGGGGGGGACAGTGAATAATTCACCCCTCCACTTT.

This chain joins TRBV7-2 and TRBJ2-4; 13 nucleotides line up with TRBD2. V shed 1 base, J shed 3 bases, and the junction held 6 bases outside the gene matches. Germline-derived CDR1 and CDR2 are SGHTA and FQGNSA. The CDR3 extends over 18 amino acids. The CDR3 sequence: CASSLGLGLAGDKNIQYF. As DNA, the CDR3 is TGTGCCAGCAGCTTAGGTTTAGGACTAGCGGGGGACAAAAACATTCAGTACTTC.

This sequence joins TRBV3-1 (or the pseudogene TRBV3-2) and TRBJ2-3; TRBD2 agrees at 10 bases. CDR1 and CDR2 from the germline V gene are LGHDT and YNNKEL (reference sequence). Unmatched junction bases numbered 5, after V lost 4 bases and J lost 1 base. This CDR3 has 16 residues. CDR3 sequence (DNA): TGTGCCAGCAGCCTGACCGGGACTAGCGGCACAGATACGCAGTATTTT. Amino acid sequence: CASSLTGTSGTDTQYF.

V usage is TRBV4-1 and J usage is TRBJ2-5; the D gene is possibly TRBD1 (6 bases). Germline CDR1 MGHRA, CDR2 YSYEKL. The ends were cut back, 4 bases at V and 4 bases at J, with 16 bases in the middle. The CDR3 runs 15 residues. The CDR3 sequence: CASSPGTGPGETQYF. CDR3 nucleotide sequence: TGCGCCAGCAGCCCAGGAACAGGGCCTGGAGAGACCCAGTACTTC.